This entry is about one T cell receptor beta chain. Its specificity is not known. These data are taken from a study of long-term antiretroviral therapy in people with HIV. Study-wide points: Dominant in the repertoire at all time points were clones expanded before ART.

The ends lost 7 bases at V and 6 bases at J; junction bases unmatched: 7. The germline CDR1 and CDR2 sequences are MNHNY and SVGAGI (reference sequence). The CDR3 sequence is 13 residues long. Sequencing used immunoSEQ v3.0 at survey level. Here immunoSEQ multiplex PCR was the method, and the copy in TCRdb shows in-frame clones only, minus some. The sample records about 30,000 clones, around 83% being singletons. The chain links TRBV6-6 to TRBJ1-2; 8 bases align to TRBD1. The sequence came from a woman aged 25 to 45 with HIV. This specimen was unsorted PBMCs, taken roughly 2.8 years before starting antiretroviral therapy. CDR3 bases: TGTGCCAGCACCCTCAGGGGGCTCGATGGCTACACCTTC. Residues: CASTLRGLDGYTF.